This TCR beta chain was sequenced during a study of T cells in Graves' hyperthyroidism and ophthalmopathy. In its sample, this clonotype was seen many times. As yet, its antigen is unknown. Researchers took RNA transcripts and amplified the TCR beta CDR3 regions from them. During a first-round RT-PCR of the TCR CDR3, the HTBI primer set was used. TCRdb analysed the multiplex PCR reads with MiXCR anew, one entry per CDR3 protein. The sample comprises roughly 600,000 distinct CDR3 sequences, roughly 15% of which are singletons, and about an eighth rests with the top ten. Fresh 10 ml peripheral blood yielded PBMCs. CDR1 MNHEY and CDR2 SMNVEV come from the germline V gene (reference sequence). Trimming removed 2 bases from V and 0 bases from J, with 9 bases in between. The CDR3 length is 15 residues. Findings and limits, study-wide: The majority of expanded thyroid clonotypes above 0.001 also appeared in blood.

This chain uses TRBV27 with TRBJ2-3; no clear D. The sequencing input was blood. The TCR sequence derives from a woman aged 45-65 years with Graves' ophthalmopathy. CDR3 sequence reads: CASSLLEPSTDTQYF. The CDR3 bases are TGTGCCAGCAGTTTACTAGAGCCTAGCACAGATACGCAGTATTTT.